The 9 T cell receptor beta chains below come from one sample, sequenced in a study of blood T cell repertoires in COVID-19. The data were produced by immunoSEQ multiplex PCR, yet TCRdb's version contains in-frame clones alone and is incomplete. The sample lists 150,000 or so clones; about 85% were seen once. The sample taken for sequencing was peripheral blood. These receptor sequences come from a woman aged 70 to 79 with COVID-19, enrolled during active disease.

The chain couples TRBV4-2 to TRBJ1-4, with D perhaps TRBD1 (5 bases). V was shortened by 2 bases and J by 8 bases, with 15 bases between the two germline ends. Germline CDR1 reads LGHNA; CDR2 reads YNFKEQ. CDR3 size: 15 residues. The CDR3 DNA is TGTGCCAGCAGCCAAAGTACGGGGGTGGGGGAAAAACTGTTTTTT. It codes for CASSQSTGVGEKLFF.

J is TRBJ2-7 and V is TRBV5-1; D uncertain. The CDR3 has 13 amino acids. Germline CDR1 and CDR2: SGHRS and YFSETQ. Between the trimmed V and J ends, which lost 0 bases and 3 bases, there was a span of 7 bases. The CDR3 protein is CASSLVSGYEQYF. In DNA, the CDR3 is TGCGCCAGCAGCTTGGTTTCAGGCTACGAGCAGTACTTC.

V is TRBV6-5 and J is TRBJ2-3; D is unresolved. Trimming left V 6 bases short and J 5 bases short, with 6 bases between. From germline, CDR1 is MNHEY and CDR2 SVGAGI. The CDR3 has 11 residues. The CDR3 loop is CASSVGDTQYF. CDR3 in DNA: TGTGCCAGCAGCGTCGGAGATACGCAGTATTTT.

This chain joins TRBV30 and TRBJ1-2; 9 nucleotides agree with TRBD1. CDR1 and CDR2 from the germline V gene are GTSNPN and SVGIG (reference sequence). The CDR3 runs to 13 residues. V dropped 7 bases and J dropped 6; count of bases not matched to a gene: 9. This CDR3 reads CASPVQGANGYTF. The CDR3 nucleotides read TGTGCCTCCCCGGTACAGGGGGCTAATGGCTACACCTTC.

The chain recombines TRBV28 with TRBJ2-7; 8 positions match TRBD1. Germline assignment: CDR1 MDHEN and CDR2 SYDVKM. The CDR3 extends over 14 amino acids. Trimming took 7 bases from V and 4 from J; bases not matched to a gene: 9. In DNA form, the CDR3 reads TGTGCCAGCACCCGGACAGGGTCTGTGTACGAGCAGTACTTC. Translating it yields CASTRTGSVYEQYF.

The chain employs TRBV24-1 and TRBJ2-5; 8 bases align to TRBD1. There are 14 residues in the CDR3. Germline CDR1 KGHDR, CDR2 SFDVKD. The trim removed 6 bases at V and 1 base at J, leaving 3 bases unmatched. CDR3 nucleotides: TGTGCCACCAGTATCACAGGGGGCCAAGAGACCCAGTACTTC. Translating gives CATSITGGQETQYF.

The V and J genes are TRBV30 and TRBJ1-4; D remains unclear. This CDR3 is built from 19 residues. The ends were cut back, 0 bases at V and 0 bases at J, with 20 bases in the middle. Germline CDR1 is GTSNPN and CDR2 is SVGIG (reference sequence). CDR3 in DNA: TGTGCCTGGAGTGTCCCCTCCGGACTGACGCGGGCAACTAATGAAAAACTGTTTTTT. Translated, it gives CAWSVPSGLTRATNEKLFF.

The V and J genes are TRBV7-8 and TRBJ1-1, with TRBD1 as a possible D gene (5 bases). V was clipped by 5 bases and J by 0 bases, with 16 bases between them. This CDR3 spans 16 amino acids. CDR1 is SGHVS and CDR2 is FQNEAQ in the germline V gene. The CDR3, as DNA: TGTGCCAGCAGCCCCAAGGGGATGCAGATGAACACTGAAGCTTTCTTT. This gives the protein CASSPKGMQMNTEAFF.

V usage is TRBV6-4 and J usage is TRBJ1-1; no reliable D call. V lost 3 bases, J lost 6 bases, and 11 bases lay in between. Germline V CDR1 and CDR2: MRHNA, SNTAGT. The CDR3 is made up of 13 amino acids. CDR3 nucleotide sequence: TGTGCCAGCAGTGAGTCGCCCCGGGCTGAAGCTTTCTTT. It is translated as CASSESPRAEAFF.